The 9 T cell receptor beta chains presented below share a single source sample, sequenced in a study of chemoradiotherapy in HPV16-positive cancers (dated by TCRdb to between 2022 and 2023). To prepare the library, the immunoSEQ multiplex PCR assay was applied. Held by TCRdb, this immuneACCESS table contains in-frame sequences only and omits some clones. Under half of the omission traces to an unresolved V gene where checked; the cause of the rest is unknown. The sample table shows over 10,000 clones, and roughly 89% are seen once. The ten largest make up approximately 23% of the sample. Here the sequenced sample was blood, taken from a patient who underwent chemoradiotherapy. These receptors were collected from a human donor with HPV-associated anogenital cancer.

This rearrangement joins TRBV4-1 to TRBJ2-1; either TRBD1 or TRBD2 may fit D (6 bases each). Trimming took 0 bases from V and 5 from J, leaving 20 bases between them. CDR3 size: 18 residues. Per the germline V gene, CDR1 is MGHRA and CDR2 is YSYEKL. CDR3 in amino acids: CASSQDPPETRGDNEQFF. CDR3 sequence (DNA): TGCGCCAGCAGCCAAGACCCCCCCGAGACGAGGGGGGACAATGAGCAGTTCTTC.

This chain connects TRBV25-1 to TRBJ1-1, with 7 nucleotides matching TRBD1. The CDR3 spans 14 residues. With 4 bases clipped from V and 4 bases from J, the junction kept 6 bases outside the gene matches. Germline assignment: CDR1 MGHDK and CDR2 SYGVNS. CDR3 DNA sequence: TGTGCCAGCAGTGGGTACAGGGGAATCACTGAAGCTTTCTTT. As protein: CASSGYRGITEAFF.

The chain carries TRBV10-3 and TRBJ2-1; D might be TRBD2 (6 bases). Germline CDR1 reads ENHRY; CDR2 reads SYGVKD. Trimming stripped 4 bases from V and 3 bases from J, with 10 bases between. The CDR3 totals 14 residues. CDR3 in DNA: TGTGCCATCAGTGGACACGGGAGCTACAATGAGCAGTTCTTC. Translating gives CAISGHGSYNEQFF.

This clone was seen a single time. V and J are TRBV4-1 and TRBJ1-5, with D unresolved. The germline CDR1 and CDR2 sequences are MGHRA and YSYEKL. V lost 4 bases to trimming and J lost 5 bases, with 12 bases between them. The CDR3 extends over 14 amino acids. CDR3 protein: CASSPQAGDQPQHF. CDR3 nucleotides: TGCGCCAGCAGCCCTCAAGCAGGAGATCAGCCCCAGCATTTT.

The chain carries TRBV21-1 and TRBJ2-3; the D call TRBD2 from the table was never checked on the DNA. TRBV21-1 is tagged as a pseudogene. This CDR3 contains 13 residues. The CDR3 sequence is CASSKDPEGTQYF. In nucleotides, the CDR3 is TGTGCCAGCAGCAAAGATCCGGAGGGTACGCAGTATTTT.

The genes are TRBV9 and TRBJ1-1; unclear D gene. Trimming removed 4 bases from V and 1 base from J, with 11 bases in between. The CDR3 is 14 residues long. Germline V gene data show CDR1 as SGDLS and CDR2 as YYNGEE. CDR3 sequence: CASSLRTGNTEAFF. The CDR3 DNA is TGTGCCAGCAGCCTTCGGACGGGGAACACTGAAGCTTTCTTT.

The V call is TRBV27, the J call TRBJ2-3; D uncertain. Between the trimmed V and J ends, which lost 2 bases and 0 bases, there was a span of 6 bases. This CDR3 is 14 amino acids long. Germline lookup yields CDR1 MNHEY and CDR2 SMNVEV (reference sequence). Here the CDR3 DNA reads TGTGCCAGCAGTTTACAGGTTAGCACAGATACGCAGTATTTT. It yields the protein CASSLQVSTDTQYF.

This chain joins TRBV11-2 and TRBJ2-3; D is perhaps TRBD2 (7 bases). V was shortened by 1 base and J by 7 bases, with 18 bases between the two germline ends. The CDR3 totals 16 residues. The germline gives CDR1 SGHAT, CDR2 FQNNGV. Here the CDR3 reads CASSLAGRGGEYTQYF. In nucleotides, the CDR3 is TGTGCCAGCAGCTTAGCGGGCAGGGGAGGGGAGTATACGCAGTATTTT.

The chain combines TRBV29-1 with TRBJ2-7; either TRBD1 or TRBD2 may supply D (5 bases each). Germline V gives CDR1 SQVTM, CDR2 ANQGSEA. The CDR3 is 14 amino acids. V was pared by 2 bases and J by 4 bases, with 15 bases between. In DNA form, the CDR3 reads TGCAGCGTTGAATTTTCTGGGGGAACATACGAGCAGTACTTC. Encoded protein: CSVEFSGGTYEQYF.